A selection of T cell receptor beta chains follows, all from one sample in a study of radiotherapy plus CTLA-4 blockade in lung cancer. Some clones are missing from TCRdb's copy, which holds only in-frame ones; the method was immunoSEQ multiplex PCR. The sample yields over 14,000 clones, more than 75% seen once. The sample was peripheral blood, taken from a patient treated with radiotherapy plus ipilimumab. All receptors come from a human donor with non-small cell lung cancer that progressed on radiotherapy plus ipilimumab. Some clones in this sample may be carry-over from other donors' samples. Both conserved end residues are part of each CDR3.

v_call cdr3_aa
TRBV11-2 CASSPMGDYQETQYF
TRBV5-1 CASRTRGQGATDTQYF
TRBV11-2 CASSSLAGLADTDTQYF
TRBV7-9 CASSPDIPGIYGYTF
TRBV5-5 CASSLGFRSNQPQHF
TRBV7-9 CASSLFLPGQGYTF
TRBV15 CATSRGDSQETQYF
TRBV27 CASWWTGRNTEAFF
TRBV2 CASRQFLNTEAFF
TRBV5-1 CASSLSGAGANVLTF
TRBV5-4 CASSPDRGKVTQYF
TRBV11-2 CASSLQRGLSSYNEQFF
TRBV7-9 CASSLTERGGELFF
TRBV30 CAWSLTRDTEAFF